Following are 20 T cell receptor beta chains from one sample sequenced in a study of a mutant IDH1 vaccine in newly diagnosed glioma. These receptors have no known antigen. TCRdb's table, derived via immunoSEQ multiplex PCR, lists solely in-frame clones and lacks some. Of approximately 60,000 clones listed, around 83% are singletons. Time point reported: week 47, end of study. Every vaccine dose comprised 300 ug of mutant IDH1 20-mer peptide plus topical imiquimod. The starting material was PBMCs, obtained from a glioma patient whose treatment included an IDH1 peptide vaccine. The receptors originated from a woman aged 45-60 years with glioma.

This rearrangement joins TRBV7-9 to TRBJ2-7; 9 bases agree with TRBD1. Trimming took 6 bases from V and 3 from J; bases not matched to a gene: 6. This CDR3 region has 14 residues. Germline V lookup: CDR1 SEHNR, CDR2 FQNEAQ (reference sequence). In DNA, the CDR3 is TGTGCCAGCAGAGGGGCGGACAGGGGCTACGAGCAGTACTTC. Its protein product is CASRGADRGYEQYF.

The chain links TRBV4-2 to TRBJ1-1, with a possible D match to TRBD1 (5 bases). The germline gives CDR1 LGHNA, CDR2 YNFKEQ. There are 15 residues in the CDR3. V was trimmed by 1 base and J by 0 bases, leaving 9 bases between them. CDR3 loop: CASSQGDRMNTEAFF. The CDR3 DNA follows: TGTGCCAGCAGCCAAGGAGACAGAATGAACACTGAAGCTTTCTTT.

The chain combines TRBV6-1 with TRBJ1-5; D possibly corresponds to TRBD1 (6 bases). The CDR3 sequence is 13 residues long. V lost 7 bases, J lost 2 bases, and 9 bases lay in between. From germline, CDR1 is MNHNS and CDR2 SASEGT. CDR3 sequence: CASKGEGNQPQHF. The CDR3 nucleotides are TGTGCCAGCAAGGGGGAGGGCAATCAGCCCCAGCATTTT.

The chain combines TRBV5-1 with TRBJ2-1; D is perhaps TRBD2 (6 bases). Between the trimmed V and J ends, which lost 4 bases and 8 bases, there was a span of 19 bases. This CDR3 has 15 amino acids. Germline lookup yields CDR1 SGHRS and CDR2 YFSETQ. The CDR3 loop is CASSRNPGLQDEQFF. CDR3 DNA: TGCGCCAGCAGCAGGAATCCGGGACTGCAGGATGAGCAGTTCTTC.

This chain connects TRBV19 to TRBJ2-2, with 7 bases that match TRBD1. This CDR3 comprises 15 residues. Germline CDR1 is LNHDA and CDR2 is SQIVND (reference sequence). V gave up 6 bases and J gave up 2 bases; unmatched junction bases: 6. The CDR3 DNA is TGTGCCAGTAGGACGGGACAGCGTAACACCGGGGAGCTGTTTTTT. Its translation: CASRTGQRNTGELFF.

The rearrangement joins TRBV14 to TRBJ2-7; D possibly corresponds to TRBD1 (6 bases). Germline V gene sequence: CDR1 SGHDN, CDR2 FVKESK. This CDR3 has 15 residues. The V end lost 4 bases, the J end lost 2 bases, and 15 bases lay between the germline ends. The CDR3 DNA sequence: TGTGCCAGCAGCCCCCGAGCAGGGGTAACCTACGAGCAGTACTTC. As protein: CASSPRAGVTYEQYF.

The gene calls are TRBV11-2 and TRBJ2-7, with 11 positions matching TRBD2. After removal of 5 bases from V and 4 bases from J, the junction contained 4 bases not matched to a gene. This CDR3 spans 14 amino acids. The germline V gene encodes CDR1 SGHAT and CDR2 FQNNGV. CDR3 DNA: TGTGCCAGCAGCAGACTAGCGGGGCCTTACGAGCAGTACTTC. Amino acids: CASSRLAGPYEQYF.

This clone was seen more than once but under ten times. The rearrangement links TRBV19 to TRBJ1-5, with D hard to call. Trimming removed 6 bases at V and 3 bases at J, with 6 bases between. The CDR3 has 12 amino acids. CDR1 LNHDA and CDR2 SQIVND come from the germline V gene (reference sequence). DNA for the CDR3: TGTGCCAGTAGGGCGATCAATCAGCCCCAGCATTTT. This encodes CASRAINQPQHF.

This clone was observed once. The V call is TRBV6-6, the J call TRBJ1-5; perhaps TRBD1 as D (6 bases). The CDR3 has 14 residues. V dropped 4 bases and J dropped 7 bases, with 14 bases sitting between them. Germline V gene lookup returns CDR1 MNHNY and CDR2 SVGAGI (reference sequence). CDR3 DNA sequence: TGTGCCAGCAGTTCCTCGGGGGGCGGCCAGCCCCAGCATTTT. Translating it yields CASSSSGGGQPQHF.

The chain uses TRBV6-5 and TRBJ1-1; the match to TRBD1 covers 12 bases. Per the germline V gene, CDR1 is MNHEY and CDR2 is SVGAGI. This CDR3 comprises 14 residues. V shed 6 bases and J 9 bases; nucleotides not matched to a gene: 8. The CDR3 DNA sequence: TGTGCCAGCAGCCGCGGGGGACAGGGGGCCAAAGCTTTCTTT. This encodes CASSRGGQGAKAFF.

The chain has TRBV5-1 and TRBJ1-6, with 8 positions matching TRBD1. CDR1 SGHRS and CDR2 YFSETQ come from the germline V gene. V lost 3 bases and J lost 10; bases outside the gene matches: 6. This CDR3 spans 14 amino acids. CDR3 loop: CASSSGRGQSPLHF. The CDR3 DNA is TGCGCCAGCAGCTCTGGCAGGGGGCAATCACCCCTCCACTTT.

The CDR3 DNA follows: TGTGCCTGGAAACAGACGTATGGCTACACCTTC. As protein: CAWKQTYGYTF. The V and J genes are TRBV30 and TRBJ1-2; unclear D gene. With 4 bases removed from V and 5 bases from J, the gap between germline ends came to 8 bases. Germline CDR1 and CDR2: GTSNPN and SVGIG (reference sequence). The CDR3 length is 11 residues.

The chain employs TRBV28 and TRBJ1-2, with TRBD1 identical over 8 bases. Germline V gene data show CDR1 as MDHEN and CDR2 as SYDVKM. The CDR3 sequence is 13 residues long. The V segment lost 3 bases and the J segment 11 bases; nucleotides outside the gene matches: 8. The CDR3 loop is CASSFRRTGQYTF. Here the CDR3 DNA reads TGTGCCAGCAGTTTTCGACGGACAGGGCAATACACCTTC.

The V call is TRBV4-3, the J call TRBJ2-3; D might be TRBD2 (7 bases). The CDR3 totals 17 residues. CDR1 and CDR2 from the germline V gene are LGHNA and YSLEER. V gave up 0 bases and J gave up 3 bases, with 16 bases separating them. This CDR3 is CASSQDFYGGRTDTQYF. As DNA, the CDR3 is TGCGCCAGCAGCCAAGATTTTTACGGGGGGCGGACAGATACGCAGTATTTT.

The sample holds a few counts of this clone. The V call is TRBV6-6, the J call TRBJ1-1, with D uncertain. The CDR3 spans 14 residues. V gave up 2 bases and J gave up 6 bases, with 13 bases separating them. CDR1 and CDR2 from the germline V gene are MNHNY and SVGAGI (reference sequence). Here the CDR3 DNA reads TGTGCCAGCAGTTACAGTGGGGTTTACGCTGAAGCTTTCTTT. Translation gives CASSYSGVYAEAFF.

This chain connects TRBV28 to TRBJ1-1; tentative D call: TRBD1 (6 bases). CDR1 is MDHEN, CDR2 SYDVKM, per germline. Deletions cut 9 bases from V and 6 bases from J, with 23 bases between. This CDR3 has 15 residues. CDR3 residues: CASTPGAPRGAEAFF. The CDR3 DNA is TGTGCCAGTACCCCAGGGGCCCCTCGAGGGGCTGAAGCTTTCTTT.

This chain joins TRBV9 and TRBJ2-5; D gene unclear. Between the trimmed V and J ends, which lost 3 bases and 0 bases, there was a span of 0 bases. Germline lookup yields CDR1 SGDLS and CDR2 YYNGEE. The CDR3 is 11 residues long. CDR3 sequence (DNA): TGTGCCAGCAGCGACCAAGAGACCCAGTACTTC. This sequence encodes CASSDQETQYF.

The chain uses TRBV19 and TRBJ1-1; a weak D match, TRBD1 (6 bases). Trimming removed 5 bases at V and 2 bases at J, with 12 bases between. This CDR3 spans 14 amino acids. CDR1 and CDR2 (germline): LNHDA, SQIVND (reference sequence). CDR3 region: CASSPLQGNTEAFF. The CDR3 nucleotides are TGTGCCAGTAGTCCCCTACAGGGAAACACTGAAGCTTTCTTT.

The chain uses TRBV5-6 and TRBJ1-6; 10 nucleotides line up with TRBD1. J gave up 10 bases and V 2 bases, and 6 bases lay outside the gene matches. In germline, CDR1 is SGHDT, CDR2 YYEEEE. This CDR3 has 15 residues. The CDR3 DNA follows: TGTGCCAGCAGCTTAGGGACAGGGGTAGAGTCACCCCTCCACTTT. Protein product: CASSLGTGVESPLHF.

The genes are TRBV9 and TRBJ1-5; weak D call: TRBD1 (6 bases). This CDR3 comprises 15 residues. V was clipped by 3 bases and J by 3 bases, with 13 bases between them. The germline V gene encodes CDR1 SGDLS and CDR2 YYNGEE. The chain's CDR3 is CASSASGQYNQPQHF. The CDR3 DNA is TGTGCCAGCAGCGCCTCCGGACAGTACAATCAGCCCCAGCATTTT.